A selection of T cell receptor beta chains follows, all from one sample in a study of identical twins. TCRdb processed the 5' RACE reads anew with MiXCR; each CDR3 protein has one entry. The profile shows approximately 260,000 distinct CDR3 sequences, approximately 8.6% of them singletons. This sample was shared with a second study, whose subject was yellow fever vaccine responses in identical twins.

The sample comprised CD8+ T cells sorted from blood. These receptors came from a woman aged 18-30 years in good health. The CDR3 runs from the conserved cysteine through the conserved F or W. D genes are given only for firm matches. Only some rows state a clone size, as once, few, many or a class for expanded clones.

.	TRBV7-9	TRBJ1-1	.	CASSLPGVGNTEAFF	TGTGCCAGCAGCCTCCCGGGGGTGGGGAACACTGAAGCTTTCTTT
.	TRBV29-1	TRBJ2-7	.	CSVAGETYEQYF	TGCAGCGTTGCGGGGGAGACCTACGAGCAGTACTTC
many	TRBV11-2	TRBJ1-5	.	CAGYVRQVNQPQHF	TGTGCCGGCTACGTGCGACAGGTCAATCAGCCCCAGCATTTT
.	TRBV6-1	TRBJ2-7	.	CASSTGPSDRYEQYF	TGTGCCAGCAGTACCGGGCCGTCCGACCGCTACGAGCAGTACTTC
many	TRBV7-8	TRBJ2-7	.	CASGGSEQYF	TGTGCCAGCGGGGGTTCCGAGCAGTACTTC
many	TRBV6-2/TRBV6-3	TRBJ2-1	.	CASSFTLLEDEQFF	TGTGCCAGCAGTTTCACCCTCCTGGAGGATGAGCAGTTCTTC
.	TRBV4-3	TRBJ2-7	.	CASSQDRAESSYEQYF	TGCGCCAGCAGCCAAGATCGAGCAGAATCTTCCTACGAGCAGTACTTC
few	TRBV25-1	TRBJ2-2	.	CASSEPRGYPGELFF	TGTGCCAGCAGTGAACCCCGGGGGTATCCCGGGGAGCTGTTTTTT
many	TRBV15	TRBJ2-4	.	CATSRDFGGPNIQYF	TGTGCCACCAGCAGAGATTTTGGCGGGCCCAACATTCAGTACTTC
many	TRBV12-3/TRBV12-4	TRBJ1-2	.	CASSFGWTNYGYTF	TGTGCCAGCAGTTTCGGGTGGACCAACTATGGCTACACCTTC
few	TRBV4-3	TRBJ2-5	TRBD1	CASSQGTGNQETQYF	TGCGCCAGCAGCCAGGGGACAGGGAACCAAGAGACCCAGTACTTC
.	TRBV12-2	TRBJ2-7	.	CASRHSGGAHEQYF	TGTGCAAGTCGCCACAGCGGGGGGGCACACGAGCAGTACTTC
.	TRBV10-2	TRBJ2-7	.	CASSWDRYEQYF	TGCGCCAGCAGTTGGGACCGCTACGAGCAGTACTTC
many	TRBV12-3/TRBV12-4	TRBJ2-1	.	CASSPSGGSSYNEQFF	TGTGCCAGCAGTCCCTCCGGGGGTAGCTCCTACAATGAGCAGTTCTTC
few	TRBV7-2	TRBJ2-3	.	CASSPVQGGFSTDTQYF	TGTGCCAGCAGCCCCGTCCAGGGGGGGTTTAGCACAGATACGCAGTATTTT
many	TRBV11-2	TRBJ2-1	.	CASSFTRPINNEQFF	TGTGCCAGCAGCTTCACCAGGCCCATAAACAATGAGCAGTTCTTC
few	TRBV27	TRBJ2-1	.	CASSFESANNEQFF	TGTGCCAGCAGTTTTGAGAGCGCTAACAATGAGCAGTTCTTC
.	TRBV21-1	TRBJ2-7	.	CASSIRTRTGAGHEQYF	TGTGCCAGCAGCATCAGGACAAGGACAGGGGCCGGCCACGAGCAGTACTTC
.	TRBV6-4	TRBJ2-1	TRBD2	CASSDQTSGLSYNEQFF	TGTGCCAGCAGTGATCAGACTAGCGGGCTCAGCTACAATGAGCAGTTCTTC
many	TRBV7-9	TRBJ2-3	TRBD2	CASSAVEAGSSTDTQYF	TGTGCCAGCAGCGCGGTTGAAGCGGGGTCTAGCACAGATACGCAGTATTTT
many	TRBV27	TRBJ2-7	.	CASSFLGYEQYF	TGTGCCAGCAGTTTCCTGGGATACGAGCAGTACTTC
.	TRBV4-2	TRBJ2-3	.	CASSQQPGEASDTQYF	TGTGCCAGCAGCCAACAACCGGGAGAAGCTTCAGATACGCAGTATTTT
few	TRBV20-1	TRBJ2-2	TRBD1	CSAIPRQGVAHTGELFF	TGCAGTGCTATTCCTCGACAGGGCGTAGCGCACACCGGGGAGCTGTTTTTT
few	TRBV4-1	TRBJ1-1	.	CASSQEQAELEAFF	TGCGCCAGCAGCCAAGAGCAGGCGGAACTTGAAGCTTTCTTT
many	TRBV20-1	TRBJ1-5	TRBD1	CSAHGLQGAQPQHF	TGCAGTGCCCACGGTCTGCAGGGGGCTCAGCCCCAGCATTTT
few	TRBV10-2	TRBJ1-2	TRBD1	CAGFQGGEGYTF	TGCGCCGGATTCCAGGGGGGCGAGGGCTACACCTTC
.	TRBV2	TRBJ2-5	TRBD1	CASVGTGTGGPETQYF	TGTGCCAGCGTTGGTACCGGGACAGGAGGTCCAGAGACCCAGTACTTC
few	TRBV30	TRBJ2-3	TRBD2	CAWSVLTSWVQTDTQYF	TGTGCCTGGAGTGTGTTGACTAGCTGGGTCCAAACAGATACGCAGTATTTT
.	TRBV7-9	TRBJ2-5	TRBD1	CASSLGDRAQYF	TGTGCCAGCAGCTTAGGGGACAGGGCCCAGTACTTC
many	TRBV12-3/TRBV12-4	TRBJ1-2	.	CATLPAWGEDYGYTF	TGTGCCACCCTCCCGGCGTGGGGGGAAGATTATGGCTACACCTTC
many	TRBV5-1	TRBJ1-1	.	CASSLDGRGLENTEAFF	TGCGCCAGCAGCTTGGACGGACGGGGCCTAGAGAACACTGAAGCTTTCTTT
.	TRBV18	TRBJ2-7	TRBD2	CASSPALAGRVGEQYF	TGTGCCAGCTCACCAGCTCTAGCGGGACGTGTGGGCGAGCAGTACTTC
few	TRBV28	TRBJ2-2	.	CASSSTDPTRVRNTGELFF	TGTGCCAGCAGTTCCACCGACCCAACGAGGGTCAGGAACACCGGGGAGCTGTTTTTT
.	TRBV29-1	TRBJ2-3	TRBD1	CSTGTGMDTQYF	TGCAGCACCGGGACAGGGATGGATACGCAGTATTTT
few	TRBV6-5	TRBJ2-6	TRBD2	CASSYQSGGGSGANVLTF	TGTGCCAGCAGTTATCAGAGCGGGGGGGGCTCTGGGGCCAACGTCCTGACTTTC
.	TRBV3-1	TRBJ2-7	TRBD2	CASSRVAGESSYEQYF	TGTGCCAGCAGCCGAGTAGCGGGGGAAAGCTCCTACGAGCAGTACTTC
few	TRBV12-3/TRBV12-4	TRBJ2-2	.	CASSLRLAEPGELFF	TGTGCCAGCAGTTTACGCCTAGCTGAGCCCGGGGAGCTGTTTTTT
few	TRBV5-6	TRBJ2-1	.	CAGGLGGFSYNEQFF	TGTGCCGGCGGGTTGGGGGGTTTCTCCTACAATGAGCAGTTCTTC
few	TRBV9	TRBJ2-7	.	CASSVATDRTYEQYF	TGTGCCAGCAGCGTAGCTACCGACAGGACCTACGAGCAGTACTTC
.	TRBV5-1	TRBJ2-1	TRBD2	CASSPAGTSGRVSYNEQFF	TGCGCCAGCAGCCCGGCCGGGACTAGCGGGAGGGTATCCTACAATGAGCAGTTCTTC
.	TRBV27	TRBJ1-6	TRBD1	CASRRGNRGGGPYNSPLHF	TGTGCCAGCAGGAGGGGGAACAGGGGCGGAGGTCCCTATAATTCACCCCTCCACTTT
.	TRBV19	TRBJ2-7	TRBD1	CASSIAQGAYEQYF	TGTGCCAGTAGTATAGCACAGGGGGCCTACGAGCAGTACTTC
many	TRBV27	TRBJ2-7	TRBD1	CASSPILTGGYEQYF	TGTGCCAGCAGTCCGATCCTGACAGGGGGCTACGAGCAGTACTTC
few	TRBV28	TRBJ2-7	.	CASSADLLWEQYF	TGTGCCAGCAGTGCGGACTTGCTTTGGGAGCAGTACTTC
few	TRBV7-2	TRBJ2-7	TRBD2	CASSPGGLAAYEQYF	TGTGCCAGCAGCCCAGGGGGACTAGCGGCCTACGAGCAGTACTTC